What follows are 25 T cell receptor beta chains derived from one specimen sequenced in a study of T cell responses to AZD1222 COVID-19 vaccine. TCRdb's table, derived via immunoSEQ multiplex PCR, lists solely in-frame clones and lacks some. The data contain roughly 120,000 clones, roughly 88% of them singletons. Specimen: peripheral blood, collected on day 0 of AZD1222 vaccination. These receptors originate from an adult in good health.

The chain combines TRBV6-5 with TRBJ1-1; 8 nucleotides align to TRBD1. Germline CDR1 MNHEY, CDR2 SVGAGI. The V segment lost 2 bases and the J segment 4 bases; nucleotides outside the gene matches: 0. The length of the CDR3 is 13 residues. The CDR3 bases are TGTGCCAGCAGTTACGGACAGGGCACTGAAGCTTTCTTT. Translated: CASSYGQGTEAFF.

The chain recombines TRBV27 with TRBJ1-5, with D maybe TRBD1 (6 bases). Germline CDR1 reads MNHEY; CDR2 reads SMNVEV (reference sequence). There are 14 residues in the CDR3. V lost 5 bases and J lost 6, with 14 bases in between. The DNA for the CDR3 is TGTGCCAGCAGTACCTCACAGGGCGGTCAGCCCCAGCATTTT. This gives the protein CASSTSQGGQPQHF.

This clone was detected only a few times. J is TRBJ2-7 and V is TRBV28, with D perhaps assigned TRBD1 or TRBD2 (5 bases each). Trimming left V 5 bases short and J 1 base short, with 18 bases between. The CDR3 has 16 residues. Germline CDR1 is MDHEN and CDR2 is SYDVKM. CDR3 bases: TGTGCCAGCAGTAGCCCGGGACGAACCGCTTCCTACGAGCAGTACTTC. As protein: CASSSPGRTASYEQYF.

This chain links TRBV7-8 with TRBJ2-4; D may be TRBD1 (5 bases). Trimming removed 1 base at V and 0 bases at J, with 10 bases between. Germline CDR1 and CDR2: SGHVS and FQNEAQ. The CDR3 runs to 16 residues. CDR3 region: CASSLVAGIAKNIQYF. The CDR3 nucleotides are TGTGCCAGCAGCTTAGTCGCAGGGATAGCCAAAAACATTCAGTACTTC.

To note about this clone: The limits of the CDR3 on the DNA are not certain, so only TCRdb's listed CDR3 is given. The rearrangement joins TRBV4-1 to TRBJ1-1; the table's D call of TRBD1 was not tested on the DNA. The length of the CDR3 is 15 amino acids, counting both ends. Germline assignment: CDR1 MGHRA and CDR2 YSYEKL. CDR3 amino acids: CASSPIRARAPEAFF.

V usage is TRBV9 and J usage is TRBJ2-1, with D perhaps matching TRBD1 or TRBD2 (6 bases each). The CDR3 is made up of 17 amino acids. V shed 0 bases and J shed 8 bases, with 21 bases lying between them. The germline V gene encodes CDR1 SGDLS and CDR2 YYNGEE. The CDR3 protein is CASSVATGGPGVDEQFF. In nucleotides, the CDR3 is TGTGCCAGCAGCGTAGCTACCGGGGGCCCAGGGGTTGATGAGCAGTTCTTC.

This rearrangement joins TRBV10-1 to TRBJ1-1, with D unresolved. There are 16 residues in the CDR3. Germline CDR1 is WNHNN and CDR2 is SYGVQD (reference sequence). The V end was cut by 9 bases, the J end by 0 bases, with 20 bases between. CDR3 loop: CARTLRRPLMNTEAFF. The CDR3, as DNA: TGCGCCAGAACCCTCAGGCGTCCTCTTATGAACACTGAAGCTTTCTTT.

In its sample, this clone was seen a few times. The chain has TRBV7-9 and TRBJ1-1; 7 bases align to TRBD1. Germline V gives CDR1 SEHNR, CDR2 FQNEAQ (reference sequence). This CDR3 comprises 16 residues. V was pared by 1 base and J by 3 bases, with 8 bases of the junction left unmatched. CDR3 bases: TGTGCCAGCAGCTTAGGATACAGGGGCAGGTACACTGAAGCTTTCTTT. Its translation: CASSLGYRGRYTEAFF.

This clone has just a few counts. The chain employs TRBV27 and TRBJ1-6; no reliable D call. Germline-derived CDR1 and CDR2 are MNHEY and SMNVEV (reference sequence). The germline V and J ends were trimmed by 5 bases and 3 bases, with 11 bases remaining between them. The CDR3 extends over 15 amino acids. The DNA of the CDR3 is TGTGCCAGCAGTCCGAGGGTTTACTATAATTCACCCCTCCACTTT. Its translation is CASSPRVYYNSPLHF.

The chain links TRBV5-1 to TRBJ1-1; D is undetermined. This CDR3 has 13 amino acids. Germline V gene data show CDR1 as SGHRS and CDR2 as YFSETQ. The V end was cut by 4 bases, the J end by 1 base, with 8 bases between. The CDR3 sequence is CASSPEWNTEAFF. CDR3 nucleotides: TGCGCCAGCAGCCCAGAGTGGAACACTGAAGCTTTCTTT.

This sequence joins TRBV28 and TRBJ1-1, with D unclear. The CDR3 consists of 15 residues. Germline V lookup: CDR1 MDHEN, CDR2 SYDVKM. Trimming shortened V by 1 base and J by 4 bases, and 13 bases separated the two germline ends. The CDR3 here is CASSLFERKGTEAFF. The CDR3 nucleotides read TGTGCCAGCAGTTTATTCGAGAGGAAGGGCACTGAAGCTTTCTTT.

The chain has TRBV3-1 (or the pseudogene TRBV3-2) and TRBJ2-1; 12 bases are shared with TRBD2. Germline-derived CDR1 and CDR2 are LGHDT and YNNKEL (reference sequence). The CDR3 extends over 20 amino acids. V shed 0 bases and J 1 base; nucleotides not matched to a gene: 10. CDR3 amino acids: CASSQDELAGGLTSYNEQFF. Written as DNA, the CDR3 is TGTGCCAGCAGCCAAGACGAGCTAGCGGGAGGGCTTACATCCTACAATGAGCAGTTCTTC.

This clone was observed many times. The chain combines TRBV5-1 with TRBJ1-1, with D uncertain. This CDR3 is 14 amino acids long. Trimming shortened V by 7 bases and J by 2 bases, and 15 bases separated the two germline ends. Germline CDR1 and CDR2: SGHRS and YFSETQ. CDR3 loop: CASGEQYLNTEAFF. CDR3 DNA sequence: TGCGCCAGCGGGGAGCAGTATCTTAACACTGAAGCTTTCTTT.

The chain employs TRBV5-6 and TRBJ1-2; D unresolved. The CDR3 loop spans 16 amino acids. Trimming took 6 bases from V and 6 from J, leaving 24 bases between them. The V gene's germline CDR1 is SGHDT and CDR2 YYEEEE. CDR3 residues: CASNLNPPRSVNGYTF. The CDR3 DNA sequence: TGTGCCAGCAATCTTAATCCCCCGAGATCAGTGAATGGCTACACCTTC.

The DNA for the CDR3 is TGTGCCAGCAGCTTAGGGCAGGACACTGAAGCTTTCTTT. As protein: CASSLGQDTEAFF. V usage is TRBV11-3 and J usage is TRBJ1-1; D call uncertain. The CDR3 contains 13 residues. Deletions cut 1 base from V and 3 bases from J, with 6 bases between. Looked up from germline, CDR1 is SGHNT and CDR2 is YENEEA.

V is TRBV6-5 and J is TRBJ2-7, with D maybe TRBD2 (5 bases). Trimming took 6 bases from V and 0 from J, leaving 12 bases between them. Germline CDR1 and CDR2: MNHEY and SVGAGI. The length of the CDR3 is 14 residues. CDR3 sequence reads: CASSGSRGSYEQYF. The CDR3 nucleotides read TGTGCCAGCAGCGGATCCCGGGGCTCCTACGAGCAGTACTTC.

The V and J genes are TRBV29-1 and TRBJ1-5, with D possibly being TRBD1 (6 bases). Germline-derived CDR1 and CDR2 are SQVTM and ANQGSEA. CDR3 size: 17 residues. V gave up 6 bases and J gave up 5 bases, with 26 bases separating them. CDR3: CSVPRVVAGGRDQPQHF. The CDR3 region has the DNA TGCAGCGTCCCCCGGGTAGTCGCTGGGGGGCGGGATCAGCCCCAGCATTTT.

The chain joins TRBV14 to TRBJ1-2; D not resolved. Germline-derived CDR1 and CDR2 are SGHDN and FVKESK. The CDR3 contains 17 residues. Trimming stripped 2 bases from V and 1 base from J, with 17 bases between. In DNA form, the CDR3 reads TGTGCCAGCAGCCAACAGTTCGCACCTTCGTTTAACTATGGCTACACCTTC. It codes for CASSQQFAPSFNYGYTF.

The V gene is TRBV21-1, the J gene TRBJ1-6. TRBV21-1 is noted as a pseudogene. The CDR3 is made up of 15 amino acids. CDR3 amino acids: CASSTPGPRSSPLHF. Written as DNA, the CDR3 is TGTGCCAGCAGCACCCCGGGGCCGCGATCTTCACCCCTCCACTTT.

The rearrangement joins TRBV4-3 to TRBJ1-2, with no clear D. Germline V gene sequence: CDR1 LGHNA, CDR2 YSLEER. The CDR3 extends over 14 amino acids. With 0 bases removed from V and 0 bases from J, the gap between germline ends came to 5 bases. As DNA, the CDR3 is TGCGCCAGCAGCCAAGACCTGTCTAACTATGGCTACACCTTC. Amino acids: CASSQDLSNYGYTF.

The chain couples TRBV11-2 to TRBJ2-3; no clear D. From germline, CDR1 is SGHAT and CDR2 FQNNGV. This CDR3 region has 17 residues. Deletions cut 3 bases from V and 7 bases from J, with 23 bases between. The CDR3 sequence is CASSFTPQESTMNTQYF. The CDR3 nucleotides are TGTGCCAGCAGCTTCACCCCGCAGGAGTCGACCATGAATACGCAGTATTTT. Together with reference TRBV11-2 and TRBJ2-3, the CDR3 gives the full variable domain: EAGVAQSPRYKIIEKRQSVAFWCNPISGHATLYWYQQILGQGPKLLIQFQNNGVVDDSQLPKDRFSAERLKGVDSTLKIQPAKLEDSAVYLCASSFTPQESTMNTQYFGPGTRLTVL.

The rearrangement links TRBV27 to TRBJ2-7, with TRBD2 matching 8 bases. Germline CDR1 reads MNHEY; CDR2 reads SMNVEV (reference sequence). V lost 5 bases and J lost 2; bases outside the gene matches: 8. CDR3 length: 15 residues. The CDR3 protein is CASSHRGGGTYEQYF. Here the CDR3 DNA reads TGTGCCAGCAGTCACCGGGGGGGTGGTACCTACGAGCAGTACTTC.

The CDR3 is CASSPSPLTAPGNTEAFF. The CDR3 region has the DNA TGTGCCAGCTCCCCAAGTCCCCTGACAGCGCCGGGGAACACTGAAGCTTTCTTT. J is TRBJ1-1 and V is TRBV18; perhaps TRBD1 as D (5 bases). This CDR3 spans 18 amino acids. V dropped 6 bases and J dropped 1 base, with 24 bases sitting between them. CDR1 and CDR2 (germline): KGHSH, LQKENI. Combining the CDR3 with reference TRBV18 and TRBJ1-1 gives the whole variable domain NAGVMQNPRHLVRRRGQEARLRCSPMKGHSHVYWYRQLPEEGLKFMVYLQKENIIDESGMPKERFSAEFPKEGPSILRIQQVVRGDSAAYFCASSPSPLTAPGNTEAFFGQGTRLTVV.

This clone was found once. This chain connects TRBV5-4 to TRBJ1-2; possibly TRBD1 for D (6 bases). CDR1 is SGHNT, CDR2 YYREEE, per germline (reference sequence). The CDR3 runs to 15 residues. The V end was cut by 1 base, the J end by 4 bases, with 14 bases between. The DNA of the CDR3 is TGTGCCAGCAGCTTGATGTCAGGGGAGGGCTATGGCTACACCTTC. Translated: CASSLMSGEGYGYTF.

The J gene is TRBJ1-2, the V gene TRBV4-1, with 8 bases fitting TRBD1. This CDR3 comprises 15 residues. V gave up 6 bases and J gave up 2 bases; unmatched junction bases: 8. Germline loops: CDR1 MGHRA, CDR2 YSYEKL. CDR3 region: CASSRSGGENYGYTF. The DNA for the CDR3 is TGCGCCAGCAGTCGATCAGGGGGCGAGAACTATGGCTACACCTTC.